Below, 5 T cell receptor beta chains from the same sample are listed, as sequenced in a study of blood T cells in healthy people across ages. Using a J-beta primer mix together with a sample-barcoded 5' primer, a second PCR was run for about 6 to 11 cycles. One entry per CDR3 protein results from TCRdb running MiXCR on the 5' RACE reads. The data show 600,000 or so distinct CDR3 sequences, with approximately 30% seen just once and around a sixth held by the top ten. The sequenced material came from blood. These receptors were obtained from a woman of 80 years or more in good health.

As concerns this clonotype: This may stem from a read error, because a much larger clone lies one nucleotide away. J is TRBJ2-7 and V is TRBV5-1; TRBD2 matches 10 bases. CDR1 and CDR2 from the germline V gene are SGHRS and YFSETQ. This CDR3 is 14 amino acids long. CDR3 coding DNA: TGCGCCAGCGGGTTAGCGGGGGGCTCCCACGAGCAGTACTTC. Its protein product is CASGLAGGSHEQYF.

This chain uses TRBV6-5 with TRBJ1-5; no clear D gene. The CDR3 loop spans 15 amino acids. Trimming took off 5 bases at V and 0 bases at J, with 11 bases between the two ends. The germline gives CDR1 MNHEY, CDR2 SVGAGI. CDR3 protein: CASSTREDSNQPQHF. DNA of the CDR3: TGTGCCAGCAGTACCCGGGAGGATAGCAATCAGCCCCAGCATTTT.

This clonotype has just a few counts. This chain joins TRBV2 and TRBJ1-4; D might be TRBD1 (6 bases). Germline V gene sequence: CDR1 SNHLY, CDR2 FYNNEI. The CDR3 length is 15 residues. Trimming removed 5 bases from V and 0 bases from J, with 10 bases in between. CDR3 nucleotides: TGTGCCAGCAGTTCCAGGGGCACAACTAATGAAAAACTGTTTTTT. Its translation is CASSSRGTTNEKLFF.

The chain links TRBV12-3 or TRBV12-4 to TRBJ2-2; weak D call: TRBD1 (6 bases). Trimming pared 4 bases from V and 5 bases from J, leaving 11 bases between. CDR3 length: 14 amino acids. The CDR3 nucleotides read TGTGCCAGCAGTTCCGGGACACAAACCGGGGAGCTGTTTTTT. Protein: CASSSGTQTGELFF.

This clonotype was seen many times. The chain uses TRBV11-2 and TRBJ2-5; 16 bases map to TRBD2. The V and J ends lost 6 bases and 3 bases, in that order; junction bases with no gene match: 4. CDR3 length: 16 residues. Germline-derived CDR1 and CDR2 are SGHAT and FQNNGV. The CDR3 here is CASRIGTSGGEETQYF. The CDR3 coding sequence is TGTGCCAGCAGAATTGGGACTAGCGGGGGGGAAGAGACCCAGTACTTC.